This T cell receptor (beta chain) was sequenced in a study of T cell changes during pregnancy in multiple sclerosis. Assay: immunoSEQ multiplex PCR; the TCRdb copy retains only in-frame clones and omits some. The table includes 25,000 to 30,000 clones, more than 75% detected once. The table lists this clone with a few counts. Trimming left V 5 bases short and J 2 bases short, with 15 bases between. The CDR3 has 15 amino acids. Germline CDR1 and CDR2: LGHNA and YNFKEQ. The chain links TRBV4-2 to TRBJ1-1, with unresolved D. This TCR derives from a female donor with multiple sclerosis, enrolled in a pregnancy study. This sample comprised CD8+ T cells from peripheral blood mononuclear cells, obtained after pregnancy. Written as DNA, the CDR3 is TGTGCCAGCAGCGCCACCACAGAGTCTAACACTGAAGCTTTCTTT. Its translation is CASSATTESNTEAFF.